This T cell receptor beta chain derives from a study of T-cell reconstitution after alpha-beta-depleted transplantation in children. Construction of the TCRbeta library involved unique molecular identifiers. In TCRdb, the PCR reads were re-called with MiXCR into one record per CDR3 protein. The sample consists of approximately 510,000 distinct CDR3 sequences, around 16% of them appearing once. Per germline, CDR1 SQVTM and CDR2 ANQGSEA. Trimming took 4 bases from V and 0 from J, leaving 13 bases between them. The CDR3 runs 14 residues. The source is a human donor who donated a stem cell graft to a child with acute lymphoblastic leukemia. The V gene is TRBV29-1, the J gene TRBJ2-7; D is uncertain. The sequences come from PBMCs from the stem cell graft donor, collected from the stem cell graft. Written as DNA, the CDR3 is TGCAGCGTTGTTAGGTCAACGAGCTCCTACGAGCAGTACTTC. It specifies CSVVRSTSSYEQYF.